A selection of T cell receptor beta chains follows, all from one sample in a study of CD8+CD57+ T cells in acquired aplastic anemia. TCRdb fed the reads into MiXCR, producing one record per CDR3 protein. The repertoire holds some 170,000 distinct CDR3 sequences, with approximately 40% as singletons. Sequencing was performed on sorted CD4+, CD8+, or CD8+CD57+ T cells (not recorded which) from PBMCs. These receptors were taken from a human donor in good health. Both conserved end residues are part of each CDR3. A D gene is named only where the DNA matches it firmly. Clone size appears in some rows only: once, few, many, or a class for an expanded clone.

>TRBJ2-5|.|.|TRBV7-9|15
CASSLRGRAGETQYF
TGTGCCAGCAGCTTAAGGGGGAGGGCTGGAGAGACCCAGTACTTC
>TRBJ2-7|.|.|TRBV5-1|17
CASSLAVDFENPYEQYF
TGCGCCAGCAGCTTGGCCGTTGATTTCGAAAACCCCTACGAGCAGTACTTC
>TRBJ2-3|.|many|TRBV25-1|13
CASTRGAGDTQYF
TGTGCCAGCACTCGGGGGGCTGGAGATACGCAGTATTTT
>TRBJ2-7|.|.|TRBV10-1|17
CASSVGAAKPKSYEQYF
TGCGCCAGCAGTGTGGGGGCAGCCAAACCCAAATCCTACGAGCAGTACTTC
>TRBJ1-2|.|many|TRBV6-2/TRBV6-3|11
CASSNLYGYTF
TGTGCCAGCAGCAATCTCTATGGCTACACCTTC
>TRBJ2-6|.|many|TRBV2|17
CASTGQGENSGANVLTF
TGTGCCAGCACTGGACAAGGGGAAAACTCTGGGGCCAACGTCCTGACTTTC
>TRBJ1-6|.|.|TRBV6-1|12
CASSSINSPLHF
TGTGCCAGCAGCTCGATTAATTCACCCCTCCACTTT
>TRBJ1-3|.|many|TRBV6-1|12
CATQGSGNTIYF
TGTGCCACGCAGGGCTCTGGAAACACCATATATTTT
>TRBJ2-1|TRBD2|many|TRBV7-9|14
CASSLAGTSLVQFF
TGTGCCAGCAGCTTAGCTGGGACTAGTTTAGTGCAGTTCTTC
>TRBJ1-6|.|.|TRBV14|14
CASSHSRIPSPLHF
TGTGCCAGCAGCCACAGTCGGATCCCTTCACCCCTCCACTTT
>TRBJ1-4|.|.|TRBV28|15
CASSLGSQGEEKLFF
TGTGCCAGCAGCCTGGGGTCACAGGGCGAGGAAAAACTGTTTTTT
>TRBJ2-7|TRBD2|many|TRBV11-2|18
CASSYNFRTSGVSYEQYF
TGTGCCAGCAGCTATAATTTTCGGACTAGCGGGGTATCCTACGAGCAGTACTTC
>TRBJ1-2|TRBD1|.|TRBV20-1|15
CSAPEIGTGTYGYTF
TGCAGTGCTCCAGAGATTGGGACAGGGACCTATGGCTACACCTTC
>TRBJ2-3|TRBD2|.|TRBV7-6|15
CASSLTSGRTDTQYF
TGTGCCAGCAGCCTGACTAGCGGGAGAACAGATACGCAGTATTTT
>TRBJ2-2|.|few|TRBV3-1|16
CASSQRGSGDTGELFF
TGTGCCAGCAGCCAACGAGGGTCGGGGGACACCGGGGAGCTGTTTTTT
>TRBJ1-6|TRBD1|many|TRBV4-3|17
CASSQTAGTGVFSPLHF
TGCGCCAGCAGCCAAACCGCTGGGACAGGGGTGTTTTCACCCCTCCACTTT
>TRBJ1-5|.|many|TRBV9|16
CASSPTGTESNQPQHF
TGTGCCAGCAGCCCGACCGGGACGGAGAGCAATCAGCCCCAGCATTTT
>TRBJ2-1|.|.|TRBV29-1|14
CSVTRTVPYNEQFF
TGCAGCGTTACACGGACAGTACCCTACAATGAGCAGTTCTTC
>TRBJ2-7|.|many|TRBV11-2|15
CASSLVSGSTYEQYF
TGTGCCAGCAGCTTAGTGTCAGGGTCCACCTACGAGCAGTACTTC
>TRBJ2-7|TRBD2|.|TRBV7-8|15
CASSPLSGRAYEQYF
TGTGCCAGCAGCCCACTTAGCGGGAGGGCATACGAGCAGTACTTC
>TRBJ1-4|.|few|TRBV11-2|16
CASSLDRRTTNENLFF
TGTGCCAGCAGCTTAGATCGACGGACAACTAATGAAAACCTGTTTTTT
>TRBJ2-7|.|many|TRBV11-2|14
CASSFRRETYEQYF
TGTGCCAGCAGCTTTCGTCGGGAAACCTACGAGCAGTACTTC
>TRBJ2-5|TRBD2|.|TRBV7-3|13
CASSQTSGGTQYF
TGTGCCAGCAGCCAAACTAGCGGGGGGACCCAGTACTTC
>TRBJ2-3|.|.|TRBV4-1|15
CASSQLGTRQDTQYF
TGCGCCAGCAGCCAACTAGGGACCAGACAAGATACGCAGTATTTT
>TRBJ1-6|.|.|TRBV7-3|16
CASSSSPGPGGTPLHF
TGTGCCAGTAGTAGTTCCCCGGGACCGGGGGGCACACCCCTCCACTTT
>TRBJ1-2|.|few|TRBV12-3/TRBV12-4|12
CASRPARLGYTF
TGTGCCAGCAGACCGGCCCGATTGGGCTACACCTTC
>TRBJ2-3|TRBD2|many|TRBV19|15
CASTLRSGNSDTQYF
TGTGCCAGTACCCTCCGTAGCGGGAACTCAGATACGCAGTATTTT
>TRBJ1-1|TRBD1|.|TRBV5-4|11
CASGQGTEAFF
TGTGCCAGTGGACAGGGGACTGAAGCTTTCTTT
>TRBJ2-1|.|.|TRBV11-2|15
CASSLGGRGHNEQLF
TGTGCCAGCAGCTTAGGTGGCCGGGGGCACAATGAGCAGCTCTTC
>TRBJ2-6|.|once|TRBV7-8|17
CASSYVRGGSGANVLTF
TGTGCCAGCAGCTATGTTAGGGGCGGCTCTGGGGCCAACGTCCTGACTTTC
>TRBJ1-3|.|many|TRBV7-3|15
CASSLGTRFGNTIYF
TGTGCCAGCAGCTTAGGGACTAGATTTGGAAACACCATATATTTT
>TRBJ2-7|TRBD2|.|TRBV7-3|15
CASSPQLAGTYEQYF
TGTGCCAGCAGCCCGCAACTAGCGGGAACCTACGAGCAGTACTTC
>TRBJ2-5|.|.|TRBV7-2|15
CASSQGAGDQETQYF
TGTGCCAGCAGCCAAGGGGCAGGGGATCAAGAGACCCAGTACTTC
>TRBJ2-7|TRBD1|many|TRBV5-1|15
CASSGGTGGEYEQYF
TGCGCCAGCAGCGGTGGGACAGGGGGAGAGTACGAGCAGTACTTC
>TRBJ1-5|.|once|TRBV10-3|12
CATGESTEPQHF
TGTGCCACCGGTGAGTCGACTGAGCCCCAGCATTTT
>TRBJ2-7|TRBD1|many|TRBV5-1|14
CASSRVGQGDEQYF
TGCGCCAGCAGCCGGGTAGGACAGGGTGACGAGCAGTACTTC
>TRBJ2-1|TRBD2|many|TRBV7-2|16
CASSPGTSGGINEQFF
TGTGCCAGCAGCCCCGGGACTAGCGGGGGGATAAATGAGCAGTTCTTC
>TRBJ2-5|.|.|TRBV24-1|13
CATSASAQETQYF
TGTGCCACCAGTGCGTCAGCCCAAGAGACCCAGTACTTC
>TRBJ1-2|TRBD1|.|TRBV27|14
CASSLYGTGAGYTF
TGTGCCAGCAGTTTATACGGGACAGGGGCCGGCTACACCTTC
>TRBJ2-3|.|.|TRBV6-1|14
CASTSGSGTDTQYF
TGTGCCAGCACCAGCGGATCTGGCACAGATACGCAGTATTTT
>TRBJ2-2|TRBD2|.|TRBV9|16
CASSEIAGGGTGELFF
TGTGCCAGCAGTGAGATAGCGGGAGGGGGCACCGGGGAGCTGTTTTTT
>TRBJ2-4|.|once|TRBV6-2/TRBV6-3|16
CASSHGQILAKNIQYF
TGTGCCAGCAGTCACGGTCAAATACTAGCCAAAAACATTCAGTACTTC
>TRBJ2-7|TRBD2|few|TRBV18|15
CASSPGLVGMTEQYF
TGTGCCAGCTCACCGGGACTAGTGGGCATGACAGAGCAGTACTTC
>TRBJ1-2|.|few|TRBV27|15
CASSLSGPQGYGYTF
TGTGCCAGCAGTTTATCAGGCCCACAGGGATATGGCTACACCTTC
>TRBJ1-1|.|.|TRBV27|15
CASRPYNQVNTEAFF
TGTGCCAGCAGGCCTTACAACCAAGTGAACACTGAAGCTTTCTTT
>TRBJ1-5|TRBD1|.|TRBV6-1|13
CASRTTGGQPQHF
TGTGCCAGCAGGACGACAGGGGGCCAGCCCCAGCATTTT
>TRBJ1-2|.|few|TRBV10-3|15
CAISVGRLFGGGYTF
TGTGCCATCAGCGTAGGGCGGCTCTTCGGGGGTGGCTACACCTTC
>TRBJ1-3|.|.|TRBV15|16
CATSRGQTGPLNTIYF
TGTGCCACCAGCAGAGGTCAGACAGGACCCTTGAACACCATATATTTT
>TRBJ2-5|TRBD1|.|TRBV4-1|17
CASSQSERGQGWETQYF
TGCGCCAGCAGCCAATCCGAGAGGGGACAGGGGTGGGAGACCCAGTACTTC
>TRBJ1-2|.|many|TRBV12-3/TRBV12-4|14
CASRQGPANYGYTF
TGTGCCAGCAGACAGGGACCAGCTAACTATGGCTACACCTTC
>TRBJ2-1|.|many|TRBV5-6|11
CASSSRSEQFF
TGTGCCAGCAGTTCCCGATCGGAGCAGTTCTTC
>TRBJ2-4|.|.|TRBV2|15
CASSERGPAKNIQYF
TGTGCCAGCAGTGAGCGGGGTCCAGCCAAAAACATTCAGTACTTC
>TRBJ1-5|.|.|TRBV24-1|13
CATARGGNQPQHF
TGTGCTACGGCGCGGGGGGGCAATCAGCCCCAGCATTTT
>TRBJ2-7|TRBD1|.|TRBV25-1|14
CASSRDRGNYEQYF
TGTGCCAGCAGCCGGGACAGAGGGAACTACGAGCAGTACTTC
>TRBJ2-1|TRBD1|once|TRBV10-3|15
CAIRATGAIYNEQLF
TGTGCCATCCGTGCTACAGGGGCCATATACAATGAGCAGCTCTTC
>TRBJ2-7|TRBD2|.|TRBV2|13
CASRLAESYEQYF
TGTGCCAGCAGACTAGCGGAAAGCTACGAGCAGTACTTC
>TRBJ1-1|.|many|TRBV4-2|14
CASSQVWENTEAFF
TGTGCCAGCAGCCAAGTATGGGAGAACACTGAAGCTTTCTTT
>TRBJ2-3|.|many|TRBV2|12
CASASLTDTQYF
TGTGCCAGCGCTTCTCTGACAGATACGCAGTATTTT
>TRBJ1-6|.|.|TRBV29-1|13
CSVLEGSNSPLHF
TGCAGCGTTTTGGAGGGGAGCAATTCACCCCTCCACTTT